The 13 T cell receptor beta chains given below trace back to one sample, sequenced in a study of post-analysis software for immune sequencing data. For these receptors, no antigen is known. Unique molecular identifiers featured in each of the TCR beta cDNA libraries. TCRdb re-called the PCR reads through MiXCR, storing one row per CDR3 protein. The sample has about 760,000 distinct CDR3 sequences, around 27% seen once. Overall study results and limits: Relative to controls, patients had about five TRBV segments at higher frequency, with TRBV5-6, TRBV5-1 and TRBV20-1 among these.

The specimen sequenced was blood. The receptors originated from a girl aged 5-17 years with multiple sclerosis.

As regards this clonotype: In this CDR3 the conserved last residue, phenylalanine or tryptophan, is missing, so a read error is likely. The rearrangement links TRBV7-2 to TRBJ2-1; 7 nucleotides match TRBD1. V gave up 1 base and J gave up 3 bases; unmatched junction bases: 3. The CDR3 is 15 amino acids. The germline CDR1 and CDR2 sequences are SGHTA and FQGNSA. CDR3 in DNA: TGTGCCAGCAGCTTAGAGGGACAGAGCTACAATGAGCAGTTCGTC. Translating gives CASSLEGQSYNEQFV.

The CDR3 loop is CSVRGQGSSSYEQYF. The CDR3 region has the DNA TGCAGCGTACGAGGGCAGGGGTCGAGCTCCTACGAGCAGTACTTC. This rearrangement joins TRBV29-1 to TRBJ2-7; D is perhaps TRBD1 (6 bases). The V end was cut by 6 bases, the J end by 0 bases, with 18 bases between. This CDR3 is built from 15 residues. Germline-derived CDR1 and CDR2 are SQVTM and ANQGSEA.

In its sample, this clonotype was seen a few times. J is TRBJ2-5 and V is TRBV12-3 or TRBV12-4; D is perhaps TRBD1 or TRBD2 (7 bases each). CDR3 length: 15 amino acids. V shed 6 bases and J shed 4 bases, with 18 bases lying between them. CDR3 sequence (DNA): TGTGCCAGCAGCCAGGCGGGGAGGGGGCTAGAGACCCAGTACTTC. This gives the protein CASSQAGRGLETQYF.

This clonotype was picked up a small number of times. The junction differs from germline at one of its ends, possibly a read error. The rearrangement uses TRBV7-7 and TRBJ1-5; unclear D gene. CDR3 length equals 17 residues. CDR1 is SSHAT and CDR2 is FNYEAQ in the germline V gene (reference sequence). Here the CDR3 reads CASSLRGGGRRSQPQHF. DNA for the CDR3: TGTGCTAGCAGCTTACGAGGTGGTGGGAGGAGATCCCAGCCCCAGCATTTT.

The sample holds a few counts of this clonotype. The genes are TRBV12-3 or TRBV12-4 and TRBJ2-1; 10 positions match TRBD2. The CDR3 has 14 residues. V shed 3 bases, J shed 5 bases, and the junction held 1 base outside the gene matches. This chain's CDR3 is CASSFSGRNNEQFF. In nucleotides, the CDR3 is TGTGCCAGCAGTTTTAGCGGGAGGAACAATGAGCAGTTCTTC.

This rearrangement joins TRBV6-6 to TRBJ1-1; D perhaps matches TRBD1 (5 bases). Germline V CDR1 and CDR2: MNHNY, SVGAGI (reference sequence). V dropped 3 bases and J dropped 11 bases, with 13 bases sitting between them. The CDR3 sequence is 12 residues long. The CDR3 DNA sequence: TGTGCCAGCAGTTATGGGGCCGGGGGGGCTTTCTTT. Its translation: CASSYGAGGAFF.

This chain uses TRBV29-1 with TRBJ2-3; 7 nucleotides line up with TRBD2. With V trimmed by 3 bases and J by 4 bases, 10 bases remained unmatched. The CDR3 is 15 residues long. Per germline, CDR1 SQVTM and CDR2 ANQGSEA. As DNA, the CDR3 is TGCAGCGTTGACCCGAGCGGGACGCCCGCAGATACGCAGTATTTT. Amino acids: CSVDPSGTPADTQYF.

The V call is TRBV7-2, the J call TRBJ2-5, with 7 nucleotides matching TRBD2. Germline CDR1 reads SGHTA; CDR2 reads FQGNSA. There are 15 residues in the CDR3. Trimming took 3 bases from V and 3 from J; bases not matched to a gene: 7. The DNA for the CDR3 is TGTGCCAGCAGCTTGAGACTAGCCGGTAAAGAGACCCAGTACTTC. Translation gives CASSLRLAGKETQYF.

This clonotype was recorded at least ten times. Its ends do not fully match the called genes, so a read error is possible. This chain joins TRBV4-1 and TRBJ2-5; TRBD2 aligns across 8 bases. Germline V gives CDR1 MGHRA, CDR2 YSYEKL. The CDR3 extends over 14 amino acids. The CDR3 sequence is CASSQGLAGETQYF. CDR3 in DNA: TGTGCCAGCAGCCAGGGCCTAGCGGGAGAGACCCAGTACTTC.

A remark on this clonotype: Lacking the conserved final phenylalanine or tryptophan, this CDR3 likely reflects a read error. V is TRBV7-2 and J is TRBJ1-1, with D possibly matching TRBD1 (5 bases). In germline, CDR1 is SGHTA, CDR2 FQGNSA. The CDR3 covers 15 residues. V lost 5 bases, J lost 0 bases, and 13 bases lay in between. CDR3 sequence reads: CASSPPTDMNTEAFC. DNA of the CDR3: TGTGCCAGCAGCCCCCCGACAGACATGAACACTGAAGCTTTCTGT.

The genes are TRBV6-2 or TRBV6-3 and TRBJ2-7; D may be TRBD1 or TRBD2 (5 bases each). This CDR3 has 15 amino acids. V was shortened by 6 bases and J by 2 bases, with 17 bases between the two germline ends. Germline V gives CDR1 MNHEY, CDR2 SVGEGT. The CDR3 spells CASRRKRDGTYEQYF. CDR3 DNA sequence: TGTGCCAGCAGAAGAAAACGGGACGGCACCTACGAGCAGTACTTC.

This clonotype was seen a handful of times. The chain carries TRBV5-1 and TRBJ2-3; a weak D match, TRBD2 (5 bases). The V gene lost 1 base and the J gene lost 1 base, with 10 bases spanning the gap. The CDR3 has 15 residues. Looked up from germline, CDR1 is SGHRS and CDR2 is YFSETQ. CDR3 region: CASSLLAEGTDTQYF. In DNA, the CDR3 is TGCGCCAGCAGCTTGCTTGCGGAGGGCACAGATACGCAGTATTTT. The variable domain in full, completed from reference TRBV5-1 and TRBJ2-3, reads KAGVTQTPRYLIKTRGQQVTLSCSPISGHRSVSWYQQTPGQGLQFLFEYFSETQRNKGNFPGRFSGRQFSNSRSEMNVSTLELGDSALYLCASSLLAEGTDTQYFGPGTRLTVL.

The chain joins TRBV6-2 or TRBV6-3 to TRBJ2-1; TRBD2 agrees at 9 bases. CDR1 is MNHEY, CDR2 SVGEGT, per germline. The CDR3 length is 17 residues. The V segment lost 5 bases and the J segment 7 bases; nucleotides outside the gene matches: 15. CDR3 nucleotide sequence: TGTGCCAGCAGTACCGCCGTTGCGGGAGGGCCGGGGAATGAGCAGTTCTTC. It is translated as CASSTAVAGGPGNEQFF.